This T cell receptor (beta chain) was profiled in a study of blood T cell repertoires in COVID-19 (dated by TCRdb to 2020 to 2021). Regarding the complete study: Samples from collaborators originated in the United States, Italy and Spain and spanned both the acute and convalescent phases of COVID-19. A freely available public database, intended as a resource for researchers studying the immune response to SARS-CoV-2, is where the repertoires were released. The material from the prospective study consisted of cDNA or gDNA derived from T cells, B-cell-depleted T cells, or PBMCs. Subjects who had been exposed to COVID-19, were actively infected with it, or had recovered from it provided the deeply sampled blood TCRbeta repertoires that made up the dataset. Samples came from the ongoing ImmuneRACE study (first 160 participants) plus 1,254 subjects from 6 global collaborators. HLA class I and class II types, where available, came from metadata supplied by the sample provider rather than from assay-based typing. A de-identified subject ID, COVID-19 status, age in years and sex were almost always included in the sample metadata.

Overall results and qualifications from the work: The amount of clinical and demographic metadata varied by source and participant and was provided uncurated.

Concerning this clone itself: No antigen is known for it. Base qualities were left out, and no much larger clone turns up one base away.

Whole blood was collected in K2EDTA tubes by collaborating institutions according to the institutions' own protocols. For TCRbeta analysis, collaborators shipped samples as frozen whole blood, isolated PBMCs, or DNA extracted from either of those sample types. TCRbeta CDR3 regions were amplified from genomic DNA using the immunoSEQ Assay, a bias-controlled multiplex PCR. From the authors' description of their analysis: Nucleated cell counts per sample were estimated from amplification of reference gene primers within the assay. To quantify the absolute abundance of each unique TCRbeta CDR3 rearrangement, sequence reads were collapsed and filtered. Productive Simpson clonality was computed per sample as the square root of Simpson's diversity index over productive rearrangements. Imported from immuneACCESS, the table was reduced by TCRdb to in-frame sequences with V and J called. These copies leave out some clones; in studies compared against another copy, an unresolved V gene accounts for under half, and the cause of the remainder is not known. That table gives V, J and clone size, and the DNA gave D and trimming. The sample table records more than 75,000 clones; roughly 91% of these occur just once. Approximately 4.8% of the sample is in the top ten clones.

V loses 6 bases of germline sequence and J loses 7 bases, and the interval between the two ends is 9 bases. The CDR3 numbers 11 residues from cysteine through phenylalanine. Only the CDR3 DNA is retained, 33 bases long and in frame from the first base. From the germline V gene, CDR1 is MNHEY and CDR2 is SVGEGT. This sequence was found in an elderly woman with active COVID-19. The chain is assembled from TRBV6-2 or TRBV6-3 and TRBJ1-1, with the identity of the D gene unclear. Sequencing input: peripheral blood. The CDR3 corresponds to CASSRYYEAFF. The nucleotide sequence reads as follows: TGTGCCAGCAGCCGATACTATGAAGCTTTCTTT.